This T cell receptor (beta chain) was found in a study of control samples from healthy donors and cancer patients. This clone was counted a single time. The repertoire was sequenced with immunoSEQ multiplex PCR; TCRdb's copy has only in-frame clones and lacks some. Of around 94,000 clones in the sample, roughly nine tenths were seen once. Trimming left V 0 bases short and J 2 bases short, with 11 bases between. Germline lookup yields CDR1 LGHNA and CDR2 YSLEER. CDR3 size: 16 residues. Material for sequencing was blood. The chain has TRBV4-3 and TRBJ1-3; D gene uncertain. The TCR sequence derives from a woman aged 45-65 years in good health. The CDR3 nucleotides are TGCGCCAGCAGCCAAGATATGGGTTTAACTGGAAACACCATATATTTT. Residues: CASSQDMGLTGNTIYF.